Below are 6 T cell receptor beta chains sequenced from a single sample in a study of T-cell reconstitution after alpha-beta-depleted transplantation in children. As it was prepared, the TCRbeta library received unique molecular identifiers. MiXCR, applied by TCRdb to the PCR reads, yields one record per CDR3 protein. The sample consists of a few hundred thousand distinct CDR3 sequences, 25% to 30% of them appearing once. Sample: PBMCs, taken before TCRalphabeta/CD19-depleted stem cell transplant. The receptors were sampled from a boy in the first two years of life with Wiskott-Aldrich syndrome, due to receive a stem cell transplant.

CDR3 amino acids: CSARDGDGNGNTIYF. Here the CDR3 DNA reads TGCAGTGCTAGAGACGGGGACGGTAATGGAAACACCATATATTTT. The chain employs TRBV20-1 and TRBJ1-3, with D possibly matching TRBD1 (5 bases). The CDR3 length is 15 residues. Germline CDR1 reads DFQATT; CDR2 reads SNEGSKA (reference sequence). Trimming removed 0 bases from V and 3 bases from J, with 12 bases in between.

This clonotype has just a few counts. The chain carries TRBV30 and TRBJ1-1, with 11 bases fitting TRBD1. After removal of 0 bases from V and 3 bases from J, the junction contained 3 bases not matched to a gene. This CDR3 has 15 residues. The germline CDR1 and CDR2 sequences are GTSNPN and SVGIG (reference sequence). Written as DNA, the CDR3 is TGTGCCTGGAGTGTAAAGGGACAGGGGGACACTGAAGCTTTCTTT. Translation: CAWSVKGQGDTEAFF.

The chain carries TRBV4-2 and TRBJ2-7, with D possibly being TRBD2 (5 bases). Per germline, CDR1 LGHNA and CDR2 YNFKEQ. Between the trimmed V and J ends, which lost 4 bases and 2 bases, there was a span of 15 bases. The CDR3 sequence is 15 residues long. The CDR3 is CASSRAQSTTYEQYF. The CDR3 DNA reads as TGTGCCAGCAGCCGAGCACAATCGACTACCTACGAGCAGTACTTC.

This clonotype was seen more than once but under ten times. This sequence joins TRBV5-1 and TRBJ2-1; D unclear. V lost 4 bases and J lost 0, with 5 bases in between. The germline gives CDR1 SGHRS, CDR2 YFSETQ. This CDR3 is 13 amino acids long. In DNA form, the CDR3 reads TGCGCCAGCAGCGAAAGCTCCTACAATGAGCAGTTCTTC. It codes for CASSESSYNEQFF.

The CDR3 region has the DNA TGCAGCGTTGAGATATCCCAAGAGACCCAGTACTTC. This gives the protein CSVEISQETQYF. This chain links TRBV29-1 with TRBJ2-5; D remains ambiguous. The CDR3 covers 12 residues. Trimming removed 3 bases from V and 1 base from J, with 6 bases in between. Germline assignment: CDR1 SQVTM and CDR2 ANQGSEA.

The CDR3 DNA follows: TGCGCCAGCAGCTACACTACGATTAACGGTATTAACTATGGCTACACCTTC. This sequence encodes CASSYTTINGINYGYTF. The chain joins TRBV5-1 to TRBJ1-2; D uncertain. The CDR3 is 17 residues long. Germline CDR1 reads SGHRS; CDR2 reads YFSETQ. Between the trimmed V and J ends, which lost 3 bases and 1 base, there was a span of 19 bases.